This record looks at one TCR beta chain sequence and its context. Trimming took 1 base from V and 2 from J; bases not matched to a gene: 4. Per the germline V gene, CDR1 is SGHRS and CDR2 is YFSETQ. The CDR3 extends over 15 amino acids. In the original analysis: Estimation of nucleated cell counts relied on the amplification of reference gene primers. Data came from immunoSEQ multiplex PCR; TCRdb stores just in-frame clones and leaves some out. V and J calls and clone size are those listed in that table; D and trimming were worked out from the DNA. This table has some 150,000 clones, 75% to 90% appearing once. This entry belongs to a study of blood T cell repertoires in COVID-19. Looking at the study overall: Sample material is recorded as cDNA or gDNA derived from T cells, B-cell-depleted T cells, or PBMCs.

Sequences were obtained from peripheral blood. The clonotype was recovered from a man between 60 and 70 years old with acute or convalescent COVID-19. This chain joins TRBV5-1 and TRBJ2-3; TRBD2 agrees at 7 bases. CDR3 protein: CASSLWGGYTDTQYF. CDR3 bases: TGCGCCAGCAGCTTGTGGGGGGGATACACAGATACGCAGTATTTT.